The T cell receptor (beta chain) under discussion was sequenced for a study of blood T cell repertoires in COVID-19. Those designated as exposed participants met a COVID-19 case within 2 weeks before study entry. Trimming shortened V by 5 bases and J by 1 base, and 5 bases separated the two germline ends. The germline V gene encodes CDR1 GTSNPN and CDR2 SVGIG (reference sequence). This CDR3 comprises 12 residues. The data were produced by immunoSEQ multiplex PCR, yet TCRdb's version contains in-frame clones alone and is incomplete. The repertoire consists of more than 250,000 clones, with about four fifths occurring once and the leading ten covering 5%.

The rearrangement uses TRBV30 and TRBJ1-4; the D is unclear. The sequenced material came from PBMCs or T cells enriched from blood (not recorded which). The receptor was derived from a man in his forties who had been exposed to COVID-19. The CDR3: CAWSRTNEKLFF. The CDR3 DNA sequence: TGTGCCTGGTCCCGAACTAATGAAAAACTGTTTTTT.